Below, one T cell receptor (beta chain) is given with its context. Its specificity is unknown. This CDR3 comprises 15 residues. Germline V CDR1 and CDR2: SGHTA, FQGTGA. J was trimmed by 0 bases and V by 5 bases; bases with no gene match: 4. The record originates from a study of cytomegalovirus exposure and HLA in healthy donors. The donors were members of the approximately 110-subject validation cohort (separate from the approximately 670-subject first cohort). Study results and limitations: According to a subsequent analysis, TCR clusters identified in the first cohort showed a tendency to co-occur across the roughly 110 validation repertoires. Cytomegalovirus status was reportedly diagnosed by the classifier with high sensitivity and specificity.

Sequenced by immunoSEQ multiplex PCR; TCRdb stores in-frame clones only, minus some. The table shows 90,000 to 130,000 clones, with roughly 88% occurring only once. The genes are TRBV7-3 and TRBJ2-3; TRBD2 matches 8 bases. This TCR came from a woman in her twenties or thirties in good health and CMV-seropositive. What was sequenced was PBMCs. The DNA for the CDR3 is TGTGCCAGCAGCCCTAGCGGGTCTAGCACAGATACGCAGTATTTT. It translates to CASSPSGSSTDTQYF.